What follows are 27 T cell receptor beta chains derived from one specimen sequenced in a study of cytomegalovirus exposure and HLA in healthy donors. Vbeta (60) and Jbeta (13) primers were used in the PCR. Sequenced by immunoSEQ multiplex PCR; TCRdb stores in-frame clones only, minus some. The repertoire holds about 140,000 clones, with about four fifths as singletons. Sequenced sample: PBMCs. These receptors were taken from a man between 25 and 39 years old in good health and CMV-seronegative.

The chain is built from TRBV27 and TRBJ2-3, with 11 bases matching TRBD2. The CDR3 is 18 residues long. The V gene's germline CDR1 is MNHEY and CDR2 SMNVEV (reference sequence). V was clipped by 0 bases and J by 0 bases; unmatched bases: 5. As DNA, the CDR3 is TGTGCCAGCAGTTTATCGGGGATAGCGGGGGGGAGCACAGATACGCAGTATTTT. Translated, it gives CASSLSGIAGGSTDTQYF.

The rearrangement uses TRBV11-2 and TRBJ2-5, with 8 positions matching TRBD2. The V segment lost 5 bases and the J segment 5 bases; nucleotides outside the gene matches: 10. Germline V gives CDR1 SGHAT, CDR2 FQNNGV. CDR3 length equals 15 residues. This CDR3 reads CASSLSAGDRETQYF. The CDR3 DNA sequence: TGTGCCAGCAGCCTATCAGCGGGAGATCGGGAGACCCAGTACTTC. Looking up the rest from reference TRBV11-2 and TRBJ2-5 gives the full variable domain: EAGVAQSPRYKIIEKRQSVAFWCNPISGHATLYWYQQILGQGPKLLIQFQNNGVVDDSQLPKDRFSAERLKGVDSTLKIQPAKLEDSAVYLCASSLSAGDRETQYFGPGTRLLVL.

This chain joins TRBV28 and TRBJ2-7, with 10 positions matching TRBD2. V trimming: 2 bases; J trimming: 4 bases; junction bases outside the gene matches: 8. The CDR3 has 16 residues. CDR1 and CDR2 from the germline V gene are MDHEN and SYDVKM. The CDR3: CASSLPASGRVYEQYF. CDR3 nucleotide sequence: TGTGCCAGCAGTTTACCTGCTAGCGGGAGAGTGTACGAGCAGTACTTC.

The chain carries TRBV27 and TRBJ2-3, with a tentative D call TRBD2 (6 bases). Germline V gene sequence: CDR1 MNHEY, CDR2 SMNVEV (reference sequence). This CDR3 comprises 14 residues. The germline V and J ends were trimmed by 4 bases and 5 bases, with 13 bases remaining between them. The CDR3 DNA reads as TGTGCCAGCAGTTCTATCGGGGGTTTAGATACGCAGTATTTT. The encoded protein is CASSSIGGLDTQYF.

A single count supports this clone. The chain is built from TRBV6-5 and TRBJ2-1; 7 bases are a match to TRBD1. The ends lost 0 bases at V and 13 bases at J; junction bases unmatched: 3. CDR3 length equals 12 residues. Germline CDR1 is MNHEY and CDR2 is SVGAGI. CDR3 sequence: CASSYSGTAQFF. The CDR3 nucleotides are TGTGCCAGCAGTTACTCCGGGACAGCTCAGTTCTTC.

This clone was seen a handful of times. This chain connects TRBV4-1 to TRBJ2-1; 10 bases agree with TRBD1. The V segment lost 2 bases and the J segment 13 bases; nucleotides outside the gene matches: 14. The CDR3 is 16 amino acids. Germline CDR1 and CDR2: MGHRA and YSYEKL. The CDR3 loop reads CASSQSRDRGRKYQFF. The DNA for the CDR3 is TGCGCCAGCAGCCAAAGCCGGGACAGGGGCCGCAAGTACCAGTTCTTC.

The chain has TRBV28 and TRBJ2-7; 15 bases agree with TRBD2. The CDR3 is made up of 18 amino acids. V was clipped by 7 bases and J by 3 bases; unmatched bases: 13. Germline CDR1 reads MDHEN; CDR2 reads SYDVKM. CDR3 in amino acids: CASTTGTSGGQLVYEQYF. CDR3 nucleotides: TGTGCCAGCACCACCGGGACTAGCGGGGGGCAATTGGTCTACGAGCAGTACTTC.

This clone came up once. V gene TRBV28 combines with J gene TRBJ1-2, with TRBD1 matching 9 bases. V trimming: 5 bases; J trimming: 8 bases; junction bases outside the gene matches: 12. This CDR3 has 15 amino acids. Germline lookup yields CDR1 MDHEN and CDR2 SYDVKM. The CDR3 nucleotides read TGTGCCAGCAGTCGGGACAGGGCCACAGCTGGGGGCTACACCTTC. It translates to CASSRDRATAGGYTF.

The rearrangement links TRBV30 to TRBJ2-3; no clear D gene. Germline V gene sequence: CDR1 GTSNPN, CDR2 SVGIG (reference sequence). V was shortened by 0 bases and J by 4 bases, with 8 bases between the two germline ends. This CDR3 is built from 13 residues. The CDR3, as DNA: TGTGCCTGGAGTGTAATTTCGTCAGATACGCAGTATTTT. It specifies CAWSVISSDTQYF.

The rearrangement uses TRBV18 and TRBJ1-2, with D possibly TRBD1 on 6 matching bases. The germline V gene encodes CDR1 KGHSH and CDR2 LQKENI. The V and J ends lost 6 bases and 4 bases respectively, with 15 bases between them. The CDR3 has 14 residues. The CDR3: CASSPEGDAYGYTF. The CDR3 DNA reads TGTGCCAGCTCGCCTGAGGGGGATGCCTATGGCTACACCTTC.

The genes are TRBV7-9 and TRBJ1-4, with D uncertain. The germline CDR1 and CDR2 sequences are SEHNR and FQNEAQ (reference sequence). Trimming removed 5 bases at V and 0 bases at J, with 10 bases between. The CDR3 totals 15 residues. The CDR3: CASSPADSTNEKLFF. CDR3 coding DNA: TGTGCCAGCAGCCCCGCGGATTCAACTAATGAAAAACTGTTTTTT.

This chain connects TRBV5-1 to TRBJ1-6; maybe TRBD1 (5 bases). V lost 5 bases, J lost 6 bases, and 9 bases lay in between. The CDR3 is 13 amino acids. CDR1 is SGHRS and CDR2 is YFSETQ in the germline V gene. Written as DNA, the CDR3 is TGCGCCAGCAGGTACGACAGTAATTCACCCCTCCACTTT. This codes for CASRYDSNSPLHF.

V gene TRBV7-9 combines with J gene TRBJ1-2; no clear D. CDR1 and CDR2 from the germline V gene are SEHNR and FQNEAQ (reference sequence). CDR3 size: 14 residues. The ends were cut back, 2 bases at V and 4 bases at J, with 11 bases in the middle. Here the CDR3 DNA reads TGTGCCAGCAGCTTATTTGTGGCAGGCTATGGCTACACCTTC. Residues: CASSLFVAGYGYTF.

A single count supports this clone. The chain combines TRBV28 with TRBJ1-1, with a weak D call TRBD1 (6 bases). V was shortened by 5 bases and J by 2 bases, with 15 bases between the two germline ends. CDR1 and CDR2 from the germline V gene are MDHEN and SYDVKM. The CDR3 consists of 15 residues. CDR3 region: CASSLRQDINTEAFF. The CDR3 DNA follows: TGTGCCAGCAGTCTTCGACAGGACATAAACACTGAAGCTTTCTTT. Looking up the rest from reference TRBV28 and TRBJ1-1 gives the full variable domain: DVKVTQSSRYLVKRTGEKVFLECVQDMDHENMFWYRQDPGLGLRLIYFSYDVKMKEKGDIPEGYSVSREKKERFSLILESASTNQTSMYLCASSLRQDINTEAFFGQGTRLTVV.

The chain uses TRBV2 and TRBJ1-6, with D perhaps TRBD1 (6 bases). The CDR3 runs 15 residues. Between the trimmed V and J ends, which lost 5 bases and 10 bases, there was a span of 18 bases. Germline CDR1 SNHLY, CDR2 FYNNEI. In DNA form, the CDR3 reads TGTGCCAGCAGTCCGAGAGGGGGGGGTGGCTCACCCCTCCACTTT. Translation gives CASSPRGGGGSPLHF.

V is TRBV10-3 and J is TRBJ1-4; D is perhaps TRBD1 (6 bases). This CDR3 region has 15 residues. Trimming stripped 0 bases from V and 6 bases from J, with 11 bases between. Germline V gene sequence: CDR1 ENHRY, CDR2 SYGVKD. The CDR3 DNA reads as TGTGCCATCAGTGAGTCTGGGGCAGGGGATGAAAAACTGTTTTTT. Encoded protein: CAISESGAGDEKLFF.

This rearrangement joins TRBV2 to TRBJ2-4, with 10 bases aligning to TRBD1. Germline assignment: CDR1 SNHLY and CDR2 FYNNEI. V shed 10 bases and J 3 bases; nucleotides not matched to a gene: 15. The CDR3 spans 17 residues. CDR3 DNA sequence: TGTGCCACCCTCCCGATGGGACAGGGGTCAGGCAAAAACATTCAGTACTTC. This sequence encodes CATLPMGQGSGKNIQYF.

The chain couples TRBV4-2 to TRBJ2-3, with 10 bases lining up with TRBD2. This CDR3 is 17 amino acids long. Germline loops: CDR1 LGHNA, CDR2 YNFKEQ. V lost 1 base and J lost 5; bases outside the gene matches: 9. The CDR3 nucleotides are TGTGCCAGCAGCCAAGGCGAAACTAGCGGGGTGAAAGATACGCAGTATTTT. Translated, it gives CASSQGETSGVKDTQYF.

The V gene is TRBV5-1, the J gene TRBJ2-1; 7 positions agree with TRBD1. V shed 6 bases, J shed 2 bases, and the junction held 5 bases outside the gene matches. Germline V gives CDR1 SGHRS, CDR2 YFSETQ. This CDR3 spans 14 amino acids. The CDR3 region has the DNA TGCGCCAGCACCGACCAGGGGGCCTACAATGAGCAGTTCTTC. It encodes CASTDQGAYNEQFF.

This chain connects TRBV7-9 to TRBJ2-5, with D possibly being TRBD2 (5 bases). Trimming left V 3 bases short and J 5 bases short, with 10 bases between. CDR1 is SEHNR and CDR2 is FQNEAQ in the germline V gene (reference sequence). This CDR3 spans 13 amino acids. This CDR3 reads CASSFAGGETQYF. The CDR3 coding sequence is TGTGCCAGCAGCTTCGCGGGCGGGGAGACCCAGTACTTC.

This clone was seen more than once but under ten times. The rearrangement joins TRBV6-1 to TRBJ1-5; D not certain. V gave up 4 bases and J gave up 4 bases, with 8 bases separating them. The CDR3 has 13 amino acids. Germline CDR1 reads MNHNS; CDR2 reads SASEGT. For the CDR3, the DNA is TGTGCCAGCAGTGTCTACGGGAATCAGCCCCAGCATTTT. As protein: CASSVYGNQPQHF.

CDR3 sequence (DNA): TGTGCGTCGCGGTGGGCGGGGGGCCGCTACGAGCAGTACTTC. This sequence encodes CASRWAGGRYEQYF. The chain employs TRBV6-6 and TRBJ2-7; the match to TRBD2 covers 8 bases. Germline V CDR1 and CDR2: MNHNY, SVGAGI (reference sequence). The CDR3 extends over 14 amino acids.

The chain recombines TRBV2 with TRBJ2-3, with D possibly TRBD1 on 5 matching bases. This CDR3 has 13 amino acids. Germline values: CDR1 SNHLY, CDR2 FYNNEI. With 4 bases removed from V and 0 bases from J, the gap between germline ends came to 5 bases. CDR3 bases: TGTGCCAGCAGTGGACAGAGCACAGATACGCAGTATTTT. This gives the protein CASSGQSTDTQYF.

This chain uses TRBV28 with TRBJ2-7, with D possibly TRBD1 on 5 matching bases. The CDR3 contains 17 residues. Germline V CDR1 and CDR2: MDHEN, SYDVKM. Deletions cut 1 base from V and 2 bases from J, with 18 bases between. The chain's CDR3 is CASSLSRLAGHTYEQYF. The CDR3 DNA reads TGTGCCAGCAGTTTATCTCGTTTGGCAGGGCATACCTACGAGCAGTACTTC.

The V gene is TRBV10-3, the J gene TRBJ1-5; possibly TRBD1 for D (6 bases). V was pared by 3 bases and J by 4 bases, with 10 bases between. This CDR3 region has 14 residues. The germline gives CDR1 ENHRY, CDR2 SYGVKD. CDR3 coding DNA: TGTGCCATCAGTGATGGACAGCTAAATCAGCCCCAGCATTTT. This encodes CAISDGQLNQPQHF.

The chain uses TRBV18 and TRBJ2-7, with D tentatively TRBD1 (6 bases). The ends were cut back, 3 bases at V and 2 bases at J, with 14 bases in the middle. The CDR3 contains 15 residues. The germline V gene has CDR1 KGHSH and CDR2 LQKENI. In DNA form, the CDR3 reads TGTGCCAGCTCACCGGCCGGGACACTAACCTACGAGCAGTACTTC. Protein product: CASSPAGTLTYEQYF.

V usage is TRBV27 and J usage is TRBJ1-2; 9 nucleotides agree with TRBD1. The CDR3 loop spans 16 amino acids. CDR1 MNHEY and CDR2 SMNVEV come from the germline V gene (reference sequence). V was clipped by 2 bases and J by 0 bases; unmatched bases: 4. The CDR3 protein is CASSLRQGGSNYGYTF. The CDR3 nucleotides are TGTGCCAGCAGTTTAAGACAGGGGGGGTCTAACTATGGCTACACCTTC.